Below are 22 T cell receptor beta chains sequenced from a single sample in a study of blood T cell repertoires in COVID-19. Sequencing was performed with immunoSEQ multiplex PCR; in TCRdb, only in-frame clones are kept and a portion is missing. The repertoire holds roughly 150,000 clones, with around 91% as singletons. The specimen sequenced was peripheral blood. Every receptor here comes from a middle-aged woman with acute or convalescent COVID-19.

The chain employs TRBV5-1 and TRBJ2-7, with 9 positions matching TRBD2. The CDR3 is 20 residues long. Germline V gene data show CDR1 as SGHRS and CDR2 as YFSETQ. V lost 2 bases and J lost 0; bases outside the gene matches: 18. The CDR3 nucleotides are TGCGCCAGCAGCTTTGTTCGGATTAGCGGGAGTCTGTTTTACTCCTACGAGCAGTACTTC. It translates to CASSFVRISGSLFYSYEQYF.

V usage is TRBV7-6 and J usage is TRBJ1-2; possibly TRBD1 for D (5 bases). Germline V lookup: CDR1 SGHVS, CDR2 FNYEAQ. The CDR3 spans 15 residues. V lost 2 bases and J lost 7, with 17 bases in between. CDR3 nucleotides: TGTGCCAGCAGCTTACCTTTAGGGGAATACTGTGGCTACACCTTC. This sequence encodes CASSLPLGEYCGYTF.

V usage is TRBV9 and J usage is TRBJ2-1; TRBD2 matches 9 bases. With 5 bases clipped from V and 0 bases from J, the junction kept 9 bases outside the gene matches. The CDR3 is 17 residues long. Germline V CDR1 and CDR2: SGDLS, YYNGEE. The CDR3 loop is CASSAHDSGSSYNEQFF. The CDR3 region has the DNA TGTGCCAGCAGTGCCCATGATAGCGGGAGCTCCTACAATGAGCAGTTCTTC.

CDR3 in DNA: TGTGCCAGCAGATGGACAGAAGACTATGGCTACACCTTC. Encoded protein: CASRWTEDYGYTF. V gene TRBV6-5 combines with J gene TRBJ1-2; D may be TRBD1 (6 bases). Germline CDR1 reads MNHEY; CDR2 reads SVGAGI. Trimming stripped 6 bases from V and 3 bases from J, with 11 bases between. The CDR3 runs 13 residues.

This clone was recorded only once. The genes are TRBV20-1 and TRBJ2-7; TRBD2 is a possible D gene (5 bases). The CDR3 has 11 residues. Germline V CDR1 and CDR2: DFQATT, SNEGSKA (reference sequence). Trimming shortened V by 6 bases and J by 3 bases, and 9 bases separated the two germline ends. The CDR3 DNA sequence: TGCAGTGCGCCGGGGTTCTACGAGCAGTACTTC. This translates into CSAPGFYEQYF.

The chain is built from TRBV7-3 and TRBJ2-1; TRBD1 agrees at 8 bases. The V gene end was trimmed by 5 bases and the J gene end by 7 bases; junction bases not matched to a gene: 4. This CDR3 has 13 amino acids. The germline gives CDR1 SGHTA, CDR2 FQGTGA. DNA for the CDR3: TGTGCCAGCAGCGTGGACAGGGAGAATGAGCAGTTCTTC. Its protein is CASSVDRENEQFF.

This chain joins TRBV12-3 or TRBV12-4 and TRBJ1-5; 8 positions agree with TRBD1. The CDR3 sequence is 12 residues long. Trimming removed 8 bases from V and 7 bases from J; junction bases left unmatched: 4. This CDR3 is CASRQGRQPQHF. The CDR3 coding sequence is TGTGCCAGCCGACAGGGGAGACAGCCCCAGCATTTT.

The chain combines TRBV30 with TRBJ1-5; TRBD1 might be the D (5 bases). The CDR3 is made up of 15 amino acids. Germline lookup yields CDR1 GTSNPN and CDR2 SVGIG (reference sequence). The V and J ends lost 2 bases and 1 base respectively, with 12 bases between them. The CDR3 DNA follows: TGTGCCTGGAGTACTGACAGTTCGAGCAATCAGCCCCAGCATTTT. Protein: CAWSTDSSSNQPQHF.

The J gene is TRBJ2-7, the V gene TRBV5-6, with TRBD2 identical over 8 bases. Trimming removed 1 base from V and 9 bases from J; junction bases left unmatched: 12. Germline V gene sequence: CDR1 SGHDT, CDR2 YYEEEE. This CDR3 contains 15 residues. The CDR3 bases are TGTGCCAGCAGCTTGTGGGCGGGGGGCCCAATTTTGCAGTACTTC. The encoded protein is CASSLWAGGPILQYF.

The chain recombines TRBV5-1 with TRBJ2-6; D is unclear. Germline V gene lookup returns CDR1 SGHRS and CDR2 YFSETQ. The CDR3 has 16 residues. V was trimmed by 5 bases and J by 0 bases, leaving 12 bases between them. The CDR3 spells CASSDGEISGANVLTF. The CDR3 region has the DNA TGCGCCAGCAGTGACGGAGAAATCTCTGGGGCCAACGTCCTGACTTTC.

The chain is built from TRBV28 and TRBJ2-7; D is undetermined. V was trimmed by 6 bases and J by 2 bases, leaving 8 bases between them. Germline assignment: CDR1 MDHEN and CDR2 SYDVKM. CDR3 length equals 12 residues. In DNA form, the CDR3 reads TGTGCCAGCAGCGCACAGACCTACGAGCAGTACTTC. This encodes CASSAQTYEQYF.

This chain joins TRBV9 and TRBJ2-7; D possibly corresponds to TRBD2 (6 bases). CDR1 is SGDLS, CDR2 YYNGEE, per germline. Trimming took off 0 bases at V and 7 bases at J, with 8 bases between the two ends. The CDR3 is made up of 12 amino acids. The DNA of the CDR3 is TGTGCCAGCAGCGTAGTTGGAGGGGAGCAGTACTTC. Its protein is CASSVVGGEQYF.

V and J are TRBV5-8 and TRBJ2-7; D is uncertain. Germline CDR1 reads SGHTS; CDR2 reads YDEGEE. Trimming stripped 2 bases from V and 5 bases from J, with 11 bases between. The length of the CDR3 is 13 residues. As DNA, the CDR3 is TGTGCCAGCAGCTTCGACCGCGGCCACGAGCAGTACTTC. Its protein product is CASSFDRGHEQYF.

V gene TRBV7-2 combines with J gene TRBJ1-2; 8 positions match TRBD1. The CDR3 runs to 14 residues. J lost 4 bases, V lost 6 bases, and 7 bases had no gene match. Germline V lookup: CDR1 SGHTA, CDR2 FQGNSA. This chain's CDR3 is CASSSGQEVYGYTF. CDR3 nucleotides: TGTGCCAGCAGTTCGGGACAGGAGGTCTATGGCTACACCTTC.

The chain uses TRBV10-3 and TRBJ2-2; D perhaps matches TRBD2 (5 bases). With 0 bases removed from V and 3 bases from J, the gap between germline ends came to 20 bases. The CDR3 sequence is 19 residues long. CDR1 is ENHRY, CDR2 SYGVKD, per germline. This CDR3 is CAISESLKGLNWDTGELFF. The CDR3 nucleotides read TGTGCCATCAGTGAGTCCCTAAAAGGACTGAACTGGGACACCGGGGAGCTGTTTTTT.

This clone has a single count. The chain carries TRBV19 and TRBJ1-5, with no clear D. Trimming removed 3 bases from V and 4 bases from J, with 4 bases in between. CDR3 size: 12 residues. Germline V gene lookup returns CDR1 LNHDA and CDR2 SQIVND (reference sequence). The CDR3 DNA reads TGTGCCAGTAGTATCTCGAATCAGCCCCAGCATTTT. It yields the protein CASSISNQPQHF.

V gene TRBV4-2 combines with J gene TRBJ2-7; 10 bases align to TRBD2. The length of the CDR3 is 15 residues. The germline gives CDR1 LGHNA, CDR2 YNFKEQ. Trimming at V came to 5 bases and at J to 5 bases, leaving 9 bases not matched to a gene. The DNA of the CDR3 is TGTGCCAGCAGCGTTCTAGCGGGAGAGTTCCACGAGCAGTACTTC. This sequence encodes CASSVLAGEFHEQYF.

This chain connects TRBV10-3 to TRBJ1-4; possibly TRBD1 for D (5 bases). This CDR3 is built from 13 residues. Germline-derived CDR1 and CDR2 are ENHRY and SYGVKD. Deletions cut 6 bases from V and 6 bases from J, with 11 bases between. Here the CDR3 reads CAIRGTEDEKLFF. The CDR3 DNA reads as TGTGCCATCAGGGGGACTGAGGATGAAAAACTGTTTTTT.

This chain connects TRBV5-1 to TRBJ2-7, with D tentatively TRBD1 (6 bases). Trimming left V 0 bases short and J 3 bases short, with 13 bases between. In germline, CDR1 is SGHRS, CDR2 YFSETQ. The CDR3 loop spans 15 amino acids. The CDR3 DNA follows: TGCGCCAGCAGCTTGGCGGGACAAGGATACTACGAGCAGTACTTC. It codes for CASSLAGQGYYEQYF.

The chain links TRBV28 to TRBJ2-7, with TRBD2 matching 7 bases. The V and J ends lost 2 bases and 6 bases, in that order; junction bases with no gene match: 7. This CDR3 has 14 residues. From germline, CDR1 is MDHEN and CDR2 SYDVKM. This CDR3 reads CASSLARLAAEQYF. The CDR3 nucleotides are TGTGCCAGCAGTTTAGCCCGACTAGCAGCCGAGCAGTACTTC. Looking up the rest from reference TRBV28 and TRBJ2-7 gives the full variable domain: DVKVTQSSRYLVKRTGEKVFLECVQDMDHENMFWYRQDPGLGLRLIYFSYDVKMKEKGDIPEGYSVSREKKERFSLILESASTNQTSMYLCASSLARLAAEQYFGPGTRLTVT.

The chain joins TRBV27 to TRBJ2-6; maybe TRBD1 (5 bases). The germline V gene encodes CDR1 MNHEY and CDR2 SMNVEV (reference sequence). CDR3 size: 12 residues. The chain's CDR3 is CAVGAGANVLTF. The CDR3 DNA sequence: TGTGCTGTAGGGGCTGGGGCCAACGTCCTGACTTTC.

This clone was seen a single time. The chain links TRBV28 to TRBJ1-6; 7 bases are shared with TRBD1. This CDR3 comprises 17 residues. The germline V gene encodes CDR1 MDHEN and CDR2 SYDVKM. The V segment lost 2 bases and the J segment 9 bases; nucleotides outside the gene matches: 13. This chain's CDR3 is CASSLIPGGPSASPLHF. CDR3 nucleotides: TGTGCCAGCAGTTTAATCCCAGGGGGGCCGTCAGCTTCACCCCTCCACTTT.